The T cell receptor beta chain under discussion was sequenced for a study of Ad26.COV2.S vaccination and SARS-CoV-2 variants (dated by TCRdb to the early 2020s). For context, the study as a whole: Vaccine-arm donors were drawn from COV1001, a multicentre, randomized, double-blind, placebo-controlled phase I-IIa trial of Ad26.COV2.S in healthy adults. Ad26.COV2.S was given intramuscularly at 5x10^10 or 1x10^11 viral particles, as a single shot or as two shots 56 days apart. TCRbeta repertoire sequencing served as the tool for gauging how specific and how broad the SARS-CoV-2-reactive T cell receptors were following Ad26.COV2.S vaccination. The TCR-sequenced set comprised approximately 32 samples: around 20 Ad26.COV2.S vaccine recipients, 5 placebo recipients and 8 SARS-CoV-2 convalescent individuals. Participants in the trial were split at random into five groups of five each, receiving low-dose or high-dose Ad26.COV2.S once or twice, or else placebo on both occasions. Blinding of investigators to trial group allocation was maintained during experiments and outcome assessment. Summary of the overall study and its limitations: Vaccine and placebo recipients had similar non-spike TCR breadth, a finding consistent with the vaccine containing only spike. After vaccination, spike-specific CD8+ and CD4+ T cell responses were reported to show substantial breadth. Compared with placebo recipients, Ad26.COV2.S recipients showed higher spike-specific TCR breadth (P = 0.0014). It was noted by the authors that total T cell responses may have been underestimated by the TCR breadth and depth analyses. Comparing responses between vaccine doses or regimens was not something the study was powered to do.

Worth noting for this clone: Which antigen it targets is not known. No per-base quality is available; no much larger clone lies one base away.

Taken from the germline V gene (reference sequence), the CDR1 and CDR2 loops are LGHDT and YNNKEL. The CDR3 sequence holds 14 residues, the cysteine and phenylalanine included. Only CDR3 DNA remains: 42 bases, in frame from the first base. The V and J ends are trimmed by 0 bases and 10 bases, leaving 10 bases between them. The treatment or condition label, as the study defines it: about 20 received Ad26.COV2.S at low or high dose, single or two shots; 5 received placebo; per-sample allocation not given. For vaccine and placebo recipients, the sequenced repertoires came from samples collected on day 63 after the first injection. In Cohort 1b, around 23 adults aged 18-55 years were enrolled at a single site in Boston, USA, between 29 July and 7 August 2020. Ad26.COV2.S was a replication-incompetent adenovirus type 26 vector expressing a prefusion-stabilized SARS-CoV-2 spike protein from the original Wuhan strain.

The immunoSEQ Assay was used to sequence TCRbeta CDR3 regions. After extraction, genomic DNA underwent amplification by bias-controlled multiplex PCR, followed by high-throughput sequencing. The study's processing was this. To quantify the absolute abundance of every unique TCRbeta CDR3 region, sequences were collapsed and filtered. Usable DNA was measured by amplifying reference genes present in all nucleated cells, and TCRbeta template counts were normalized to that usable DNA to estimate T cell fraction. Repertoire TCRs were annotated as SARS-CoV-2-specific when V gene, CDR3 amino acid sequence and J gene were exactly matched to a known reactive TCR set. The reference SARS-CoV-2 TCR set was derived from MIRA and filtered for enrichment in COVID-19-positive ImmuneCODE repertoires, a step that removed public or cross-reactive TCRs. Using the MIRA antigens, annotated TCRs were further analysed by specific ORF or by position within an ORF. Breadth was defined as the number of annotated unique rearrangements divided by the total number of unique productive rearrangements, and depth was defined as the summed frequency of the annotated unique rearrangements. Group comparisons of TCR breadth used two-sided Wilcoxon rank-sum tests. Not all clones reach the TCRdb copy of this immuneACCESS table, which keeps in-frame sequences only. Checked studies attribute under half of the gap to unresolved V genes and leave the rest unexplained. V and J calls and clone size follow that table, whereas D and trimming were derived from the DNA. The sample data list about 680,000 clones, and around 89% of these were observed just once. The ten biggest clones cover approximately 1.5% of the sample.

The material sequenced was peripheral blood, taken in a trial of Ad26.COV2.S vaccine versus placebo. This sequence originates from a person aged 18-60 years who received the Ad26.COV2.S COVID-19 vaccine or a placebo. Recombination linked TRBV3-1 (or the pseudogene TRBV3-2) to TRBJ1-6, with the D gene not clear enough to name. The CDR3 is CASSQDSGKSPLHF. Here is the DNA: TGTGCCAGCAGCCAAGATTCCGGGAAATCACCCCTCCACTTT.